The clone carrying this T cell receptor beta chain was recorded once. CDR1 is PRHDT, CDR2 FYEKMQ, per germline (reference sequence). CDR3 length equals 18 residues. Trimming removed 5 bases at V and 4 bases at J, with 26 bases between. Assay: immunoSEQ multiplex PCR; the TCRdb copy retains only in-frame clones and omits some. The table records around 70,000 clones, approximately 92% of them present only once. The data derive from a study of T cell changes during pregnancy in multiple sclerosis. The starting material was peripheral blood, obtained before pregnancy. V and J are TRBV13 and TRBJ1-2; D is ambiguous. This receptor was identified in a female donor with multiple sclerosis, enrolled in a pregnancy study. CDR3 region: CASSHTVGLGEGFYGYTF. The CDR3 DNA reads TGTGCCAGCAGCCATACCGTAGGCCTTGGGGAGGGTTTCTATGGCTACACCTTC.